The 7 T cell receptor beta chains below come from one sample, sequenced in a study of cytomegalovirus exposure and HLA in healthy donors. Using immunoSEQ multiplex PCR, the repertoire was profiled, and TCRdb retains in-frame clones only, with some absent. The table lists about 95,000 clones, less than 85% of them singletons. The specimen sequenced was PBMCs. These receptor sequences come from a young man in good health and CMV-seropositive.

The chain links TRBV18 to TRBJ1-1; tentatively, D is TRBD1 (5 bases). Germline CDR1 reads KGHSH; CDR2 reads LQKENI. Trimming left V 5 bases short and J 3 bases short, with 10 bases between. This CDR3 is 13 amino acids long. This chain's CDR3 is CASSNTGDTEAFF. The CDR3 DNA is TGTGCCAGCTCAAACACAGGAGACACTGAAGCTTTCTTT.

The chain uses TRBV18 and TRBJ2-7, with a tentative D call TRBD2 (6 bases). This CDR3 contains 15 residues. Germline-derived CDR1 and CDR2 are KGHSH and LQKENI. V shed 3 bases and J shed 2 bases, with 14 bases lying between them. CDR3 amino acids: CASSPGTGLPYEQYF. CDR3 coding DNA: TGTGCCAGCTCACCGGGGACTGGACTTCCCTACGAGCAGTACTTC. Combining the CDR3 with reference TRBV18 and TRBJ2-7 gives the whole variable domain NAGVMQNPRHLVRRRGQEARLRCSPMKGHSHVYWYRQLPEEGLKFMVYLQKENIIDESGMPKERFSAEFPKEGPSILRIQQVVRGDSAAYFCASSPGTGLPYEQYFGPGTRLTVT.

The chain recombines TRBV19 with TRBJ2-7, with D possibly matching TRBD2 (6 bases). The CDR3 is 14 amino acids. From germline, CDR1 is LNHDA and CDR2 SQIVND (reference sequence). Trimming shortened V by 5 bases and J by 3 bases, and 14 bases separated the two germline ends. Here the CDR3 reads CASSPGDLIYEQYV. The DNA of the CDR3 is TGTGCCAGTAGTCCGGGGGACTTAATCTACGAGCAGTACGTC.

J is TRBJ2-6 and V is TRBV4-1, with D unresolved. V gave up 4 bases and J gave up 1 base, with 8 bases separating them. The CDR3 runs 15 residues. In germline, CDR1 is MGHRA, CDR2 YSYEKL. CDR3 bases: TGCGCCAGCAGCCTAACCAGTTCTGGGGCCAACGTCCTGACTTTC. The encoded protein is CASSLTSSGANVLTF.

The V call is TRBV30, the J call TRBJ2-2; 13 bases are a match to TRBD2. CDR1 is GTSNPN and CDR2 is SVGIG in the germline V gene (reference sequence). CDR3 length: 15 residues. V dropped 3 bases and J dropped 9; count of bases not matched to a gene: 7. CDR3 DNA: TGTGCCTGGAGCCATACTAGCGGGAGGGCCTGGGAGCTGTTTTTT. This sequence encodes CAWSHTSGRAWELFF.

V and J are TRBV19 and TRBJ2-5, with 7 bases identical to TRBD1. Germline trimming cut 6 bases from V and 3 bases from J; bases unmatched to any gene: 7. Germline assignment: CDR1 LNHDA and CDR2 SQIVND (reference sequence). The CDR3 has 14 residues. This chain's CDR3 is CASRQTGNEETQYF. The CDR3 region has the DNA TGTGCCAGTAGACAGACAGGGAACGAAGAGACCCAGTACTTC.

V usage is TRBV28 and J usage is TRBJ1-5; D gene ambiguous. Germline CDR1 is MDHEN and CDR2 is SYDVKM. CDR3 length: 13 residues. Trimming shortened V by 8 bases and J by 0 bases, and 8 bases separated the two germline ends. Here the CDR3 reads CASADYSNQPQHF. The CDR3 DNA reads TGTGCCAGCGCTGACTATAGCAATCAGCCCCAGCATTTT. Together with reference TRBV28 and TRBJ1-5, the CDR3 gives the full variable domain: DVKVTQSSRYLVKRTGEKVFLECVQDMDHENMFWYRQDPGLGLRLIYFSYDVKMKEKGDIPEGYSVSREKKERFSLILESASTNQTSMYLCASADYSNQPQHFGDGTRLSIL.